Detailed here is one T cell receptor beta chain. The target antigen is unknown. The data stem from a study of T cells in Graves' hyperthyroidism and ophthalmopathy. RNA transcripts were the template for amplifying TCR beta CDR3 regions. During a first-round RT-PCR of the TCR CDR3, the HTBI primer set was used. TCRdb re-called the multiplex PCR reads through MiXCR, storing one row per CDR3 protein. The repertoire holds fewer than 250,000 distinct CDR3 sequences, with about a sixth as singletons. Trimming left V 3 bases short and J 3 bases short, with 13 bases between. Germline CDR1 LNHDA, CDR2 SQIVND (reference sequence). The CDR3 spans 15 residues. The study, taken as a whole, reports: In blood, most of the thyroid clonotypes expanded above 0.001 were also present. Progression to ophthalmopathy was predicted a median of roughly 6.5 months early.

The clonotype comes from a woman aged 18-30 years with Graves' ophthalmopathy. Specimen: blood. The chain joins TRBV19 to TRBJ2-3; no reliable D call. CDR3 DNA: TGTGCCAGTAGTATCTCAGGTTACTCTACAGATACGCAGTATTTT. This gives the protein CASSISGYSTDTQYF.